This TCR beta chain is drawn from a study of blood T cell repertoires in COVID-19. Study as a whole: PBMCs, B-cell-depleted T cells, or T cells were the source of the cDNA or gDNA that made up the material.

V trimming: 0 bases; J trimming: 6 bases; junction bases outside the gene matches: 7. This CDR3 comprises 15 residues. The germline V gene has CDR1 SGHDT and CDR2 YYEEEE. Produced via immunoSEQ multiplex PCR; TCRdb's table is partial and in-frame only. The data hold 150,000 to 200,000 clones, with more than 65% observed a single time. Clinical histories supplied by participants themselves formed the basis of cohort assignment. Either two negative PCRs, clearance, or symptom resolution qualified Cohort 3 donors as recovered. The TCR originated in a man aged 35 to 55 who had recovered from COVID-19. The sequenced sample consisted of PBMCs or T cells enriched from blood (not recorded which). The V gene is TRBV5-6, the J gene TRBJ2-7, with 9 bases fitting TRBD1. The CDR3 spells CASSLAGQGLSEQYF. DNA of the CDR3: TGTGCCAGCAGCTTGGCGGGACAGGGTTTAAGCGAGCAGTACTTC.